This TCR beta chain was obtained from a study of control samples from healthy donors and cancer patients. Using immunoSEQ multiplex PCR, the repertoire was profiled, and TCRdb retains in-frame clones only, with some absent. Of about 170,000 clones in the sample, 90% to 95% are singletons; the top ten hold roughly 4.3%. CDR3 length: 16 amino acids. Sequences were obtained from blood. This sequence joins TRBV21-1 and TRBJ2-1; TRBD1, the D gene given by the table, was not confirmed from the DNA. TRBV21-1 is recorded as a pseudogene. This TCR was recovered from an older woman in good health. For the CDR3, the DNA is TGTGCCAGCAGCAAACCGGGACAGGGGGGAATTATTGAGCAGTTCTTC. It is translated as CASSKPGQGGIIEQFF.